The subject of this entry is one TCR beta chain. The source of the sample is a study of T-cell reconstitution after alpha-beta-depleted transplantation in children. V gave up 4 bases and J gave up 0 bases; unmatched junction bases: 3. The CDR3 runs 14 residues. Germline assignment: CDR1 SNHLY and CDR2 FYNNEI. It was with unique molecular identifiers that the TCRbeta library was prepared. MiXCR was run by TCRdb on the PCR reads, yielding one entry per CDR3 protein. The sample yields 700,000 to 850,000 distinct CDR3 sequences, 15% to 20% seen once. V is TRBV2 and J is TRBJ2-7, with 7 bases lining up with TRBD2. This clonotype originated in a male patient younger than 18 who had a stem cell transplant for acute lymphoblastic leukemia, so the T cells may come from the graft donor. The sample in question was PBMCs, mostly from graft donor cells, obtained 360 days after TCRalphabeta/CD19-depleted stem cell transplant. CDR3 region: CASSATSVSYEQYF. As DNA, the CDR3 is TGTGCCAGCAGTGCCACTAGCGTCTCCTACGAGCAGTACTTC.